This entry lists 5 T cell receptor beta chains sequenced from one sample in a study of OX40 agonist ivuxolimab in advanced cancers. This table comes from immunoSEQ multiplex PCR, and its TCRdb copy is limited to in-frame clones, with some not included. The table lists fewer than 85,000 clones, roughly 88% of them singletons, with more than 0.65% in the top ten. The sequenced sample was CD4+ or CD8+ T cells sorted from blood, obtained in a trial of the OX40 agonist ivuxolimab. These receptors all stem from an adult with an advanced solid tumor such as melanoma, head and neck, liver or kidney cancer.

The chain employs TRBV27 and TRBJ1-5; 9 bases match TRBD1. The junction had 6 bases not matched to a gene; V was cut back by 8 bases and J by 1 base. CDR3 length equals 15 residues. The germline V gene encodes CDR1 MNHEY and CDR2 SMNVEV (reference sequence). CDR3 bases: TGTGCCAGCTACCTGGGACAGGGAAGCAATCAGCCCCAGCATTTT. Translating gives CASYLGQGSNQPQHF.

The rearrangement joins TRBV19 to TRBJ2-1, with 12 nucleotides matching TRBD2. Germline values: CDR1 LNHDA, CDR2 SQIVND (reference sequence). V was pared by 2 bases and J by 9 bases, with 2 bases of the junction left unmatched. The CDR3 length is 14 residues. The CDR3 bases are TGTGCCAGTAGTATAAGGACTAGCGGGACTGAGCAGTTCTTC. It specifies CASSIRTSGTEQFF.

As DNA, the CDR3 is TGTGCCAGCAGCCGTCAGGGGGATTTCCCCGCTTTCTTT. It encodes CASSRQGDFPAFF. The chain employs TRBV6-5 and TRBJ1-1, with 7 bases matching TRBD1. From germline, CDR1 is MNHEY and CDR2 SVGAGI. The CDR3 extends over 13 amino acids. Unmatched junction bases numbered 12, after V lost 6 bases and J lost 11 bases.

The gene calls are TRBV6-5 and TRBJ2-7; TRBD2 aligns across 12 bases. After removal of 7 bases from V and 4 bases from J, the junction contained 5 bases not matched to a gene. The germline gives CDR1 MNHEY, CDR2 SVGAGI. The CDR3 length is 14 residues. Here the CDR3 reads CASTRLAGDYEQYF. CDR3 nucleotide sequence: TGTGCCAGCACCCGACTAGCGGGGGATTACGAGCAGTACTTC.

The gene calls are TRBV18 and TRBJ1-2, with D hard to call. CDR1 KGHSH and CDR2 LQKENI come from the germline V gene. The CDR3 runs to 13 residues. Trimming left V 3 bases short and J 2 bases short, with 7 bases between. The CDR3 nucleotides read TGTGCCAGCTCACCCTCCGAGAACTATGGCTACACCTTC. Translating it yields CASSPSENYGYTF.